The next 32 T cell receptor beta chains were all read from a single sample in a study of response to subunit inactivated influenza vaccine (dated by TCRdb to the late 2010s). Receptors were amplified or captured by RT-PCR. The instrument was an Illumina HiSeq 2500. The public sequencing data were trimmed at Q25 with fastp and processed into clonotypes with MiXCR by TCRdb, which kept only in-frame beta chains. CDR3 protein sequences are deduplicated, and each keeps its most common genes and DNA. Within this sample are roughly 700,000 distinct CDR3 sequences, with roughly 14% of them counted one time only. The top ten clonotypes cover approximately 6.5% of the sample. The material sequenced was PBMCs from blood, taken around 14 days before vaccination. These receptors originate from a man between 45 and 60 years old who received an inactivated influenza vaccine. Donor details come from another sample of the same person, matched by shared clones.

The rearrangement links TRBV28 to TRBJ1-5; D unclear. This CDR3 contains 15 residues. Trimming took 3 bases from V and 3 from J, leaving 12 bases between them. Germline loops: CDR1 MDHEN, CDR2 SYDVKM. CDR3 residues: CASSFQQNLNQPQHF. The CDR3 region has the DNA TGTGCCAGCAGTTTCCAGCAGAACCTCAATCAGCCCCAGCATTTT.

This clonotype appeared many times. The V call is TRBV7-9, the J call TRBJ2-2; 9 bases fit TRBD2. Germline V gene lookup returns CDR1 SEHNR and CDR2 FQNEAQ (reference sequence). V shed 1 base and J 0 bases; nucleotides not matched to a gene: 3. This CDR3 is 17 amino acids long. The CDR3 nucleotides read TGTGCCAGCAGCTTAGGCGGGGGGGCCGCGAACACCGGGGAGCTGTTTTTT. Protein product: CASSLGGGAANTGELFF.

In DNA, the CDR3 is TGTGCCAGCAGTCAACTACAGGATTATTCTGGAAACACCATATATTTT. Protein sequence: CASSQLQDYSGNTIYF. The genes are TRBV12-3 or TRBV12-4 and TRBJ1-3; D is possibly TRBD1 (5 bases). V was pared by 5 bases and J by 1 base, with 15 bases between. This CDR3 comprises 16 residues.

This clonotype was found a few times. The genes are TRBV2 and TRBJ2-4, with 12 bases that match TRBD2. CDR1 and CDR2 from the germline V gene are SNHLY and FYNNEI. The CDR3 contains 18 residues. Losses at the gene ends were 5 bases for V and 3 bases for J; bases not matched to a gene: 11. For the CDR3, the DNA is TGTGCCAGCAGTCAGACTAGCGGGAGTTCTGTCGTCAAAAACATTCAGTACTTC. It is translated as CASSQTSGSSVVKNIQYF.

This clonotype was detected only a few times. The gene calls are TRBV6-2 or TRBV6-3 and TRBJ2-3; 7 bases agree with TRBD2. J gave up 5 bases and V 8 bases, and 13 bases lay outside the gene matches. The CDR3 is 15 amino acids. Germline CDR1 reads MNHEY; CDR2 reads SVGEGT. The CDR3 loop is CASSPRKGRVDTQYF. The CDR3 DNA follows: TGTGCCAGCTCTCCACGGAAAGGGAGGGTAGATACGCAGTATTTT.

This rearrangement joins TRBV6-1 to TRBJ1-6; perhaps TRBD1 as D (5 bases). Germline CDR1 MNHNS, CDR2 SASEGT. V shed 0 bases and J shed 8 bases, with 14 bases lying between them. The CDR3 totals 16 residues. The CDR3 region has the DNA TGTGCCAGCAGTGAAGCGCACAGGCGAAGCGATTCACCCCTCCACTTT. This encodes CASSEAHRRSDSPLHF.

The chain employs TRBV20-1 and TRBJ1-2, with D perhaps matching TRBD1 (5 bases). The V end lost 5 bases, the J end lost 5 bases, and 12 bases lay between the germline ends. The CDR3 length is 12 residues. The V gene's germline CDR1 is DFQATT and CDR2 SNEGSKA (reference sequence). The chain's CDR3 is CSADPGGYGYTF. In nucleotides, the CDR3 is TGCAGTGCTGATCCGGGGGGGTATGGCTACACCTTC.

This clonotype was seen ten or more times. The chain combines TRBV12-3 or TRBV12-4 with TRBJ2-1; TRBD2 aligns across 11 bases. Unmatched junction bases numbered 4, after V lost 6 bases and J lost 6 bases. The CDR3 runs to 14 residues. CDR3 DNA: TGTGCCAGCAGCCTAGCGGGGGGAATCAATGAGCAGTTCTTC. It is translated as CASSLAGGINEQFF.

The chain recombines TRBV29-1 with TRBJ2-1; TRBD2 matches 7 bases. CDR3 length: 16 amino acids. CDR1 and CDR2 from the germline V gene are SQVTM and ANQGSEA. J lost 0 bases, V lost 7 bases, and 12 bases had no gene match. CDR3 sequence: CSGRRVLASSYNEQFF. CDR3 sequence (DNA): TGCAGCGGGAGAAGAGTACTAGCGAGCTCCTACAATGAGCAGTTCTTC.

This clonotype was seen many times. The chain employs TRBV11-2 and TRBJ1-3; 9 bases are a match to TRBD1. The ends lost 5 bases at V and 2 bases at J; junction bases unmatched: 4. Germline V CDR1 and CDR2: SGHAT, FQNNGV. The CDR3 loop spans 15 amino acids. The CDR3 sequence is CASSAWTGAGNTIYF. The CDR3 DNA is TGTGCCAGCAGCGCCTGGACAGGGGCTGGAAACACCATATATTTT.

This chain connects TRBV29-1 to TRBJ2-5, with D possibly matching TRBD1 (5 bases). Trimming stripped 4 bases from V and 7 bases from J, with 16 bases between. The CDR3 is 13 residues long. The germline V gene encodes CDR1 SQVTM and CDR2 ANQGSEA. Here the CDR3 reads CSVGRASMWTQYF. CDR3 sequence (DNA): TGCAGCGTTGGCAGGGCCAGCATGTGGACCCAGTACTTC.

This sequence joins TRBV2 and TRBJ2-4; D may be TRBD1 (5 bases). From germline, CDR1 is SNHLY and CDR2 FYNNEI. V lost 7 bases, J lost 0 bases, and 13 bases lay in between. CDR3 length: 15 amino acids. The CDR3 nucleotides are TGTGCCAGCATCTTGGGCAGGGTAGCCAAAAACATTCAGTACTTC. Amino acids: CASILGRVAKNIQYF. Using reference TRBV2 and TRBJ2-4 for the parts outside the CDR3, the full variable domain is EPEVTQTPSHQVTQMGQEVILRCVPISNHLYFYWYRQILGQKVEFLVSFYNNEISEKSEIFDDQFSVERPDGSNFTLKIRSTKLEDSAMYFCASILGRVAKNIQYFGAGTRLSVL.

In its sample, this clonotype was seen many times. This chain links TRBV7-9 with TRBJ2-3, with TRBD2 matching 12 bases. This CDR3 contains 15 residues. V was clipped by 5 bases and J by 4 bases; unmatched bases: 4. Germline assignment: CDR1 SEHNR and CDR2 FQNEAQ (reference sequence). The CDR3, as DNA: TGTGCCAGCAGCCAGGGACTAGCGGGCCCAGATACGCAGTATTTT. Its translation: CASSQGLAGPDTQYF.

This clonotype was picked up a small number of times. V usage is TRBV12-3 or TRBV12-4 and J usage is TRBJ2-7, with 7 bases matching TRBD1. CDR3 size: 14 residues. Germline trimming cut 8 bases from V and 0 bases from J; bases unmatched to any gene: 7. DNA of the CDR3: TGTGCCAGCGGAATCCGGGACAGCTCCTACGAGCAGTACTTC. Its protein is CASGIRDSSYEQYF.

DNA for the CDR3: TGTGCCATCAGTGTGCAGGCGGATGGACTAGCGGAACCGTGGGGCACAGATACGCAGTATTTT. This translates into CAISVQADGLAEPWGTDTQYF. V gene TRBV10-3 combines with J gene TRBJ2-3; TRBD2 aligns across 10 bases. The junction had 20 bases not matched to a gene; V was cut back by 4 bases and J by 1 base. This CDR3 is built from 21 residues. Germline CDR1 reads ENHRY; CDR2 reads SYGVKD.

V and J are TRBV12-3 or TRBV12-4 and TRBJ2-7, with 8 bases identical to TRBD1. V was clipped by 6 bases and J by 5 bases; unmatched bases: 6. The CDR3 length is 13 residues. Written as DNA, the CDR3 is TGTGCCAGCAGGCGGACAGGGTACAACGAGCAGTACTTC. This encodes CASRRTGYNEQYF.

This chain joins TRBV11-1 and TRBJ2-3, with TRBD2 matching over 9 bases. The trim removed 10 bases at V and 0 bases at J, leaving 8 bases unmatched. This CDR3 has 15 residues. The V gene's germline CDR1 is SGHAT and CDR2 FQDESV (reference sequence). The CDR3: CANRVTSGSTDTQYF. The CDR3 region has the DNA TGTGCCAACAGGGTGACTAGCGGAAGCACAGATACGCAGTATTTT.

The CDR3 spells CAWSFGGGGTDTQYF. In DNA form, the CDR3 reads TGTGCCTGGAGTTTCGGCGGGGGGGGCACAGATACGCAGTATTTT. The rearrangement uses TRBV30 and TRBJ2-3; TRBD2 agrees at 9 bases. J gave up 1 base and V 2 bases, and 4 bases lay outside the gene matches. Looked up from germline, CDR1 is GTSNPN and CDR2 is SVGIG (reference sequence). This CDR3 has 15 amino acids.

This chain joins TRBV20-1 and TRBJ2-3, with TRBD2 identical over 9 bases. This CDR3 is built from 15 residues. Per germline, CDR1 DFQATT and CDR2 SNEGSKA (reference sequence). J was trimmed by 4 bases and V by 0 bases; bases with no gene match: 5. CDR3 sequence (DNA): TGCAGTGCTAGAGATTCAAGCGGGAGGCCAGATACGCAGTATTTT. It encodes CSARDSSGRPDTQYF.

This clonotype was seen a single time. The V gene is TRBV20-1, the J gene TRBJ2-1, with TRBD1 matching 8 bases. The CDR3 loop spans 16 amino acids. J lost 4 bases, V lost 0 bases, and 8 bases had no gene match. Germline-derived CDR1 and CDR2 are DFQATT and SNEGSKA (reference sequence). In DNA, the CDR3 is TGCAGTGCTAGAGATAGTCGGACAGGGTCTTACAATGAGCAGTTCTTC. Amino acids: CSARDSRTGSYNEQFF.

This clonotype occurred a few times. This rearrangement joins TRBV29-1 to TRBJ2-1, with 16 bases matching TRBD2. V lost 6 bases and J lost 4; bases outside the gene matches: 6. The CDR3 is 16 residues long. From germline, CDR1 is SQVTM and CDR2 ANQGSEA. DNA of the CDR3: TGCAGCGTGAGGGGACTAGCGGGAGGGTATTACAATGAGCAGTTCTTC. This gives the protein CSVRGLAGGYYNEQFF.

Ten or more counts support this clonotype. CDR3 nucleotides: TGCGCCAGCAGCTTCGGGGAGGCCGAGACCCAGTACTTC. It specifies CASSFGEAETQYF. This chain links TRBV5-1 with TRBJ2-5; D might be TRBD2 (6 bases). Germline CDR1 and CDR2: SGHRS and YFSETQ. The CDR3 spans 13 residues. With 2 bases removed from V and 5 bases from J, the gap between germline ends came to 10 bases.

The CDR3 reads CASSRPGPQAKNIQYF. CDR3 bases: TGTGCCAGCTCACGCCCGGGACCCCAAGCCAAAAACATTCAGTACTTC. The J gene is TRBJ2-4, the V gene TRBV18; D assignment may be TRBD1 or TRBD2 (5 bases each). The CDR3 consists of 16 residues. The V end lost 4 bases, the J end lost 0 bases, and 13 bases lay between the germline ends. Germline V CDR1 and CDR2: KGHSH, LQKENI.

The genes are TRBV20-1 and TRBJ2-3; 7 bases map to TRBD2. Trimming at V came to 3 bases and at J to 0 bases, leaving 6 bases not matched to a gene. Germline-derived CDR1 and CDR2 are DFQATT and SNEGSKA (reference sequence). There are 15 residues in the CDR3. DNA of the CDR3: TGCAGTGCTAGGGTTGGGGGGGTGAGCACAGATACGCAGTATTTT. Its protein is CSARVGGVSTDTQYF.

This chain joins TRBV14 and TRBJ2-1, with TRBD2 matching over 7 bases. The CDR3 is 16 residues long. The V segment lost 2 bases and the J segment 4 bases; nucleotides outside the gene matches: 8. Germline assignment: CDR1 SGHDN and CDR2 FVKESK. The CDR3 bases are TGTGCCAGCAGCCAACACGGTAGCGGGTGGTACAATGAGCAGTTCTTC. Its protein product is CASSQHGSGWYNEQFF.

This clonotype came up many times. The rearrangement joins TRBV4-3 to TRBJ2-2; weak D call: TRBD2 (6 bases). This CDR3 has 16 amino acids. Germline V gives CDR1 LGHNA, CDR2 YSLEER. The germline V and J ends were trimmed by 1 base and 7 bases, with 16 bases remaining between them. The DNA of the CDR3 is TGCGCCAGCAGCCAAGGAGGAGGGAGTCGGGGCGGGGAGCTGTTTTTT. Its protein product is CASSQGGGSRGGELFF.

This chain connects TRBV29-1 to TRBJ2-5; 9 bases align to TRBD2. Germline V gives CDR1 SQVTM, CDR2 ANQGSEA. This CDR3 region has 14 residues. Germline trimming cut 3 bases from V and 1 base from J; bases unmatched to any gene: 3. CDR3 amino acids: CSVDKRGVQETQYF. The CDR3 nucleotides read TGCAGCGTTGACAAGCGGGGGGTCCAAGAGACCCAGTACTTC.

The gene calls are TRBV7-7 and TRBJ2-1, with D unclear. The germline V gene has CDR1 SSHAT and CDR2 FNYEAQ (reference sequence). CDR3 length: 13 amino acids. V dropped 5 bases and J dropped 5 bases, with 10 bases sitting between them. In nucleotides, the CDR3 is TGTGCCAGCAGCACCGACGAGGACAATGAGCAGTTCTTC. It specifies CASSTDEDNEQFF.

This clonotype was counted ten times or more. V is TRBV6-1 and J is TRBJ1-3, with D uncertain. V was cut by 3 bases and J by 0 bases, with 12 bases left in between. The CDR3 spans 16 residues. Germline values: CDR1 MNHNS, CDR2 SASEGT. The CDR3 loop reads CASSEDGGSSGNTIYF. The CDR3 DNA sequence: TGTGCCAGCAGTGAGGATGGAGGGAGCTCTGGAAACACCATATATTTT.

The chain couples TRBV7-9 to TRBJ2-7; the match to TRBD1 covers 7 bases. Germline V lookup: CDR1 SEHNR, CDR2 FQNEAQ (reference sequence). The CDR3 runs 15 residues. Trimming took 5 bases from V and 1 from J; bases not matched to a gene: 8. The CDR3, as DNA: TGTGCCAGCAGCAGCGACAGGGAACGGTCCTACGAGCAGTACTTC. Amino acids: CASSSDRERSYEQYF.

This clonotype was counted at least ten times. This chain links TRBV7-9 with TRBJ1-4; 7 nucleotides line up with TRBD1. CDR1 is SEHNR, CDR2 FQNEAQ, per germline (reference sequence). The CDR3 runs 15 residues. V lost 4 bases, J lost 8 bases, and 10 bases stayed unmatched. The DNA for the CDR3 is TGTGCCAGCAGCTCCCCGACAGGGTCGGAGGAAAAACTGTTTTTT. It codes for CASSSPTGSEEKLFF.

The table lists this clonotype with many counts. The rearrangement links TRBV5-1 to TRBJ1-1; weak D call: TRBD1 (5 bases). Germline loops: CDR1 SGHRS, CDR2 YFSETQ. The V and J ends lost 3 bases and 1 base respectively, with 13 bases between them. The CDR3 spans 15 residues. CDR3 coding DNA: TGCGCCAGCAGCTCGACGGGGCAGAGGAACACTGAAGCTTTCTTT. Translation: CASSSTGQRNTEAFF.